The 19 T cell receptor beta chains presented below share a single source sample, sequenced in a study of blood T cell repertoires in COVID-19. Generated by immunoSEQ multiplex PCR, the TCRdb table keeps only in-frame clones and is missing some. Of about 480,000 clones in the sample, around nine tenths are singletons; the top ten hold approximately 2%. Material: PBMCs or T cells enriched from blood (not recorded which). The receptors stem from a woman aged 18-35 years with acute COVID-19.

This clone was seen only once. The rearrangement uses TRBV2 and TRBJ1-2; TRBD1 matches 8 bases. The CDR3 consists of 15 residues. Germline loops: CDR1 SNHLY, CDR2 FYNNEI. J gave up 3 bases and V 2 bases, and 5 bases lay outside the gene matches. The CDR3: CASSESAGGHYGYTF. CDR3 sequence (DNA): TGTGCCAGCAGTGAATCGGCAGGGGGCCACTATGGCTACACCTTC.

The V and J genes are TRBV27 and TRBJ2-1, with D tentatively TRBD2 (6 bases). The CDR3 spans 15 residues. V was shortened by 2 bases and J by 2 bases, with 10 bases between the two germline ends. Germline V CDR1 and CDR2: MNHEY, SMNVEV (reference sequence). In DNA, the CDR3 is TGTGCCAGCAGTTTAGTACTAGCCCCCTACAATGAGCAGTTCTTC. Translated, it gives CASSLVLAPYNEQFF.

This chain uses TRBV4-2 with TRBJ1-6, with 12 bases identical to TRBD1. CDR3 length: 20 residues. V gave up 0 bases and J gave up 5 bases; unmatched junction bases: 11. Germline V CDR1 and CDR2: LGHNA, YNFKEQ. DNA of the CDR3: TGTGCCAGCAGCCAAGACCCCATCCGGGACAGGGGGCTAAATAATTCACCCCTCCACTTT. Its translation is CASSQDPIRDRGLNNSPLHF.

This chain links TRBV3-1 (or the pseudogene TRBV3-2) with TRBJ2-6; unclear D gene. The ends were cut back, 0 bases at V and 0 bases at J, with 3 bases in the middle. Germline values: CDR1 LGHDT, CDR2 YNNKEL (reference sequence). The CDR3 loop spans 15 amino acids. CDR3 nucleotide sequence: TGTGCCAGCAGCCAAGACGTCTCTGGGGCCAACGTCCTGACTTTC. This sequence encodes CASSQDVSGANVLTF.

V is TRBV7-9 and J is TRBJ2-3; D may be TRBD2 (6 bases). Trimming took 7 bases from V and 2 from J, leaving 10 bases between them. CDR3 length: 13 amino acids. Germline V lookup: CDR1 SEHNR, CDR2 FQNEAQ (reference sequence). In nucleotides, the CDR3 is TGTGCCAGCAACACGGACTACACAGATACGCAGTATTTT. This gives the protein CASNTDYTDTQYF.

The CDR3 protein is CASSIGLAGIRFF. The DNA of the CDR3 is TGTGCCAGCAGTATCGGACTAGCGGGGATTCGGTTCTTC. V and J are TRBV12-3 or TRBV12-4 and TRBJ2-1; 12 nucleotides align to TRBD2. With 5 bases clipped from V and 15 bases from J, the junction kept 8 bases outside the gene matches. The CDR3 totals 13 residues.

V gene TRBV7-9 combines with J gene TRBJ1-5; D may be TRBD1 (5 bases). There are 16 residues in the CDR3. V was shortened by 1 base and J by 3 bases, with 13 bases between the two germline ends. Germline V CDR1 and CDR2: SEHNR, FQNEAQ (reference sequence). The CDR3 coding sequence is TGTGCCAGCAGCTTAGTAACTACAGGCTTCAATCAGCCCCAGCATTTT. Its protein is CASSLVTTGFNQPQHF.

The genes are TRBV9 and TRBJ2-7; tentatively, D is TRBD2 (5 bases). Germline assignment: CDR1 SGDLS and CDR2 YYNGEE. This CDR3 has 15 amino acids. Trimming stripped 3 bases from V and 2 bases from J, with 15 bases between. CDR3 sequence: CASSGGLAQTYEQYF. The CDR3 region has the DNA TGTGCCAGCAGCGGGGGTCTAGCCCAGACCTACGAGCAGTACTTC.

This chain joins TRBV2 and TRBJ1-1; 8 bases fit TRBD1. Looked up from germline, CDR1 is SNHLY and CDR2 is FYNNEI. CDR3 size: 11 residues. The V and J ends lost 6 bases and 10 bases, in that order; junction bases with no gene match: 4. The CDR3 spells CASRGTGGAFF. CDR3 in DNA: TGTGCCAGCAGAGGAACAGGGGGAGCTTTCTTT. Complete variable domain (other parts from reference TRBV2 and TRBJ1-1): EPEVTQTPSHQVTQMGQEVILRCVPISNHLYFYWYRQILGQKVEFLVSFYNNEISEKSEIFDDQFSVERPDGSNFTLKIRSTKLEDSAMYFCASRGTGGAFFGQGTRLTVV.

The chain uses TRBV19 and TRBJ2-1; D is unclear. The CDR3 is made up of 14 amino acids. Germline V gene sequence: CDR1 LNHDA, CDR2 SQIVND (reference sequence). The ends were cut back, 1 base at V and 5 bases at J, with 9 bases in the middle. The CDR3 sequence is CASSIARENNEQFF. The DNA of the CDR3 is TGTGCCAGTAGTATAGCTAGAGAAAACAATGAGCAGTTCTTC.

The chain combines TRBV6-5 with TRBJ2-7, with D perhaps TRBD2 (6 bases). The CDR3 runs to 14 residues. V was shortened by 0 bases and J by 6 bases, with 12 bases between the two germline ends. Germline V lookup: CDR1 MNHEY, CDR2 SVGAGI. The DNA for the CDR3 is TGTGCCAGCAGTTACTCGGTGCGGGGTAGCGAGCAGTACTTC. Protein sequence: CASSYSVRGSEQYF.

V usage is TRBV6-6 and J usage is TRBJ2-7; D is possibly TRBD2 (5 bases). V was cut by 5 bases and J by 7 bases, with 15 bases left in between. The CDR3 is 13 residues long. Germline assignment: CDR1 MNHNY and CDR2 SVGAGI (reference sequence). This CDR3 is CASSLVRVEEQYF. The CDR3 bases are TGTGCCAGCAGTCTTGTGAGGGTAGAAGAGCAGTACTTC.

The rearrangement uses TRBV19 and TRBJ2-1; a possible D gene is TRBD2 (5 bases). V was pared by 3 bases and J by 8 bases, with 11 bases between. This CDR3 is 13 amino acids long. The germline V gene has CDR1 LNHDA and CDR2 SQIVND (reference sequence). The CDR3 sequence is CASSMNSVYEQFF. DNA for the CDR3: TGTGCCAGTAGTATGAATAGCGTGTATGAGCAGTTCTTC.

The rearrangement joins TRBV5-8 to TRBJ2-1; 13 bases align to TRBD2. Per germline, CDR1 SGHTS and CDR2 YDEGEE. Trimming removed 5 bases from V and 7 bases from J; junction bases left unmatched: 6. The CDR3 extends over 15 amino acids. The DNA for the CDR3 is TGTGCCAGCAGACCCGGGACTAGCGGGACAAATGAGCAGTTCTTC. Encoded protein: CASRPGTSGTNEQFF.

The DNA of the CDR3 is TGTGCCAGCAGTTACACTTTGGACTCCTGGGGCTACACCTTC. This codes for CASSYTLDSWGYTF. J is TRBJ1-2 and V is TRBV6-5; D remains unclear. V was shortened by 2 bases and J by 8 bases, with 15 bases between the two germline ends. The length of the CDR3 is 14 residues. The germline gives CDR1 MNHEY, CDR2 SVGAGI.

V usage is TRBV5-1 and J usage is TRBJ1-2; 7 bases are a match to TRBD1. CDR1 and CDR2 from the germline V gene are SGHRS and YFSETQ. The V segment lost 3 bases and the J segment 4 bases; nucleotides outside the gene matches: 9. The CDR3 runs 15 residues. This CDR3 is CASSYSTGQFYGYTF. The CDR3 bases are TGCGCCAGCAGCTACTCTACGGGACAGTTCTATGGCTACACCTTC.

V and J are TRBV13 and TRBJ2-5; D might be TRBD1 (6 bases). With 3 bases removed from V and 5 bases from J, the gap between germline ends came to 13 bases. Germline V lookup: CDR1 PRHDT, CDR2 FYEKMQ (reference sequence). This CDR3 region has 14 residues. The CDR3 sequence is CASSFRTRGETQYF. Written as DNA, the CDR3 is TGTGCCAGCAGCTTCCGGACGAGGGGGGAGACCCAGTACTTC.

The V gene is TRBV9, the J gene TRBJ1-2, with 8 nucleotides matching TRBD1. CDR3 length equals 14 residues. Per germline, CDR1 SGDLS and CDR2 YYNGEE. V gave up 0 bases and J gave up 7 bases; unmatched junction bases: 5. For the CDR3, the DNA is TGTGCCAGCAGCGTAGCTACAGGGGGAACTGGCTACACCTTC. Amino acids: CASSVATGGTGYTF.

This rearrangement joins TRBV3-1 (or the pseudogene TRBV3-2) to TRBJ1-5, with 8 bases that match TRBD1. This CDR3 is 16 amino acids long. Germline CDR1 is LGHDT and CDR2 is YNNKEL (reference sequence). The junction had 5 bases not matched to a gene; V was cut back by 0 bases and J by 4 bases. This CDR3 reads CASSQDPGQGNQPQHF. The CDR3 DNA sequence: TGTGCCAGCAGCCAAGACCCCGGACAGGGTAATCAGCCCCAGCATTTT.